The following is a T cell receptor (beta chain) sequence with its context. These data originate in a study of shared clonotypes between healthy human individuals. CD8 cells regarded as naive lacked CD45RO, were positively chosen for CCR7, and omitted terminally differentiated effector memory CD45RA+ cells. Sequenced by immunoSEQ multiplex PCR; TCRdb stores in-frame clones only, minus some. The table shows hundreds of thousands of clones, with 90% to 95% occurring only once. Trimming took 0 bases from V and 2 from J; bases not matched to a gene: 6. The CDR3 length is 17 residues. The germline gives CDR1 SGDLS, CDR2 YYNGEE.

Input material: naive CD8+ T cells sorted from blood. J is TRBJ2-1 and V is TRBV9; TRBD2 aligns across 9 bases. The receptor was derived from a man aged 25-40 years in good health. CDR3 DNA: TGTGCCAGCAGCGTAGATCGGACTAGCGATACCTACAATGAGCAGTTCTTC. Its protein product is CASSVDRTSDTYNEQFF.